This TCR beta chain was recovered during a study of cytomegalovirus exposure and HLA in healthy donors. Study-wide results and limits: In a later analysis, a genetic analysis reported fewer productive-TCR N-insertions in an Asian-associated ancestry cluster than the cohort average. DRB1 had the most TCR associations and HLA-C the fewest, a later analysis found, with rates varying by HLA locus.

Concerning this clone itself: The antigen is not known.

V was clipped by 2 bases and J by 7 bases; unmatched bases: 9. This CDR3 has 15 amino acids. CDR1 and CDR2 (germline): MDHEN, SYDVKM. The PCR made use of 60 Vbeta and 13 Jbeta primers. The protocol was immunoSEQ multiplex PCR, while the TCRdb copy is restricted to in-frame clones and leaves out a portion. The table records about 190,000 clones, 60% to 80% of them present only once. The J gene is TRBJ2-3, the V gene TRBV28; 7 bases are a match to TRBD2. This clonotype originated in a woman aged 18 to 35 in good health and CMV-seronegative. Sequenced input: PBMCs. For the CDR3, the DNA is TGTGCCAGCAGTTTAACGGGCGGGAGTACAAATACGCAGTATTTT. The encoded protein is CASSLTGGSTNTQYF. The full variable domain, in which reference TRBV28 and TRBJ2-3 provide the parts outside the CDR3, is DVKVTQSSRYLVKRTGEKVFLECVQDMDHENMFWYRQDPGLGLRLIYFSYDVKMKEKGDIPEGYSVSREKKERFSLILESASTNQTSMYLCASSLTGGSTNTQYFGPGTRLTVL.